Listed below are T cell receptor beta chains from one sample, sequenced in a study of blood T cell repertoires in COVID-19. TCRdb's table, derived via immunoSEQ multiplex PCR, lists solely in-frame clones and lacks some. Of roughly 270,000 clones listed, around 85% are singletons. Sequenced: PBMCs or T cells enriched from blood (not recorded which). These receptors were obtained from a woman between 45 and 60 years old who had recovered from COVID-19. Both conserved end residues are part of each CDR3. The order of the fields is V gene, clone size, J gene, D gene, CDR3 DNA, CDR3 protein. The D gene is left open where the match is weak. Clone size is shown for a subset of rows, as once, few, many or a class of expanded clone.

>TRBV9|-|TRBJ2-2|-
TGTGCCAGCAGCCCCAAGGGGACTCCTAACACCGGGGAGCTGTTTTTT
CASSPKGTPNTGELFF
>TRBV30|-|TRBJ2-3|-
TGTGCCTGGAGTCGTACGAGGAGCACAGATACGCAGTATTTT
CAWSRTRSTDTQYF
>TRBV21-1|-|TRBJ2-5|-
TGTGCCAGCTCCCTTTACGGTCAGGATCCGAACCAAGAGACCCAGTACTTC
CASSLYGQDPNQETQYF
>TRBV7-8|-|TRBJ1-5|TRBD1
TGTGCCAGCAGCTTAGGGAGGACAGGAGAAAAGCCCCAGCATTTT
CASSLGRTGEKPQHF
>TRBV12-5|-|TRBJ1-1|TRBD1
TGTGCTAGTGGTACAGGGGCCGCTGAAGCTTTCTTT
CASGTGAAEAFF
>TRBV7-9|-|TRBJ1-2|TRBD1
TGTGCCAGCAGCCTTTCCAGGGGGGCCAGCCATGGCTACACCTTC
CASSLSRGASHGYTF
>TRBV20-1|-|TRBJ2-4|-
TGCAGTGCTAGTGACAGCAAAAACATTCAGTACTTC
CSASDSKNIQYF
>TRBV4-3|once|TRBJ2-7|TRBD1
TGCGCCAGCAGCCAAGACGACAGGGTAACGCGGGAGCAGTACTTC
CASSQDDRVTREQYF
>TRBV19|-|TRBJ1-4|TRBD1
TGTGCCAGTAATCAGGGGGGAGAAAAACTGTTTTTT
CASNQGGEKLFF
>TRBV13|-|TRBJ2-3|-
TGTGCCAGCAGCTCCCTAGTGTTAACAGATACGCAGTATTTT
CASSSLVLTDTQYF
>TRBV9|-|TRBJ2-3|-
TGTGCCAGCAGGGGTGGGGGCCTTTTGGATACGCAGTATTTT
CASRGGGLLDTQYF
>TRBV7-3|-|TRBJ2-7|TRBD2
TGTGCCAGCAGCTTAGGAGGACTAGGCACCTACGAGCAGTACTTC
CASSLGGLGTYEQYF